The clone carrying this TCR beta chain appeared a few times. The data stem from a study of blood T cells in healthy people across ages. Whole-study context: About one barcoded TCR beta cDNA was captured per two T cells.

The CDR3 has 13 amino acids. Germline V lookup: CDR1 ENHRY, CDR2 SYGVKD. Extraction yielded at least 5 micrograms of total RNA per sample. A second PCR of roughly 7 to 11 cycles used a sample-barcoded 5' primer and a J-beta primer mix. The template-switch adaptor was a 5' adaptor with 12 random nucleotides. It tagged each cDNA molecule. TCRdb re-analysed the 5' RACE reads in MiXCR, keeping a single row per CDR3 protein. In the table there are roughly 800,000 distinct CDR3 sequences, under 40% of which are singletons. V and J are TRBV10-3 and TRBJ2-5; 9 bases agree with TRBD1. The DNA matches TRBJ2-7 better at its end, which makes the J call doubtful. Sequencing used blood. The receptor was isolated from a young man in good health. CDR3: CAMAGTGSGEQYF. DNA for the CDR3: TGTGCCATGGCCGGGACAGGGTCGGGCGAGCAGTACTTC.